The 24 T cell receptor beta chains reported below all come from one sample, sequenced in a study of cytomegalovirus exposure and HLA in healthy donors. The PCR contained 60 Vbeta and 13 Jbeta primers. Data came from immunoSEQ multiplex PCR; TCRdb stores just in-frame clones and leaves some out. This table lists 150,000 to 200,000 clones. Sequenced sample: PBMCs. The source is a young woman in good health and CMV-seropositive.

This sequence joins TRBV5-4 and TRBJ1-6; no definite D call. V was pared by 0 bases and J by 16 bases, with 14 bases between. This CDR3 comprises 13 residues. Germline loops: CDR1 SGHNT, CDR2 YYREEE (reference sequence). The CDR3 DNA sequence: TGTGCCAGCAGCTTGGTGGAGTCGACGCAACTCCACTTT. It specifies CASSLVESTQLHF.

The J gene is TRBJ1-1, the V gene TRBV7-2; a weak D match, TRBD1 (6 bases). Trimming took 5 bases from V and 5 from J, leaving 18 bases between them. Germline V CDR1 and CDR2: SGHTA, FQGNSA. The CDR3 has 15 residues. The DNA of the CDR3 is TGTGCCAGCAGCCTTGGGGGGCGCGGGGGGACTGAAGCTTTCTTT. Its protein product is CASSLGGRGGTEAFF.

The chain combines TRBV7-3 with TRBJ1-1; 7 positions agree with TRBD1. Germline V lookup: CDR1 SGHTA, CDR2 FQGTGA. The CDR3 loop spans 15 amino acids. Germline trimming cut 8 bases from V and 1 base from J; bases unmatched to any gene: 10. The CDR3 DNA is TGTGCCAGCGGAAGGGGGCCGGGAGAGAACACTGAAGCTTTCTTT. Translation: CASGRGPGENTEAFF.

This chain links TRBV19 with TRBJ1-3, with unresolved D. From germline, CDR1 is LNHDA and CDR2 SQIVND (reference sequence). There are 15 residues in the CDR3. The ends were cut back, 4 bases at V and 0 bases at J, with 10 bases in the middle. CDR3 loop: CASSTSPSSGNTIYF. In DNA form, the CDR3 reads TGTGCCAGTAGTACCTCACCTAGCTCTGGAAACACCATATATTTT.

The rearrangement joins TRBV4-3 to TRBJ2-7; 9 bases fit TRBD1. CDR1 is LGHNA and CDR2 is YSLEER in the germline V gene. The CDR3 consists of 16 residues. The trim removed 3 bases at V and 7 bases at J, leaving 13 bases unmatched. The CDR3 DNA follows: TGCGCCAGCAGCCAGTCCACCGGGACAGGGCTCAGGGAGCAGTACTTC. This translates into CASSQSTGTGLREQYF.

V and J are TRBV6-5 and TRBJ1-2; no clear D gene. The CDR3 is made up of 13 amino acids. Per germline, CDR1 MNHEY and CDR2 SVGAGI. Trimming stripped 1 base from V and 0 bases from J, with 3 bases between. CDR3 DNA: TGTGCCAGCAGTTACTACTCTAACTATGGCTACACCTTC. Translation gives CASSYYSNYGYTF.

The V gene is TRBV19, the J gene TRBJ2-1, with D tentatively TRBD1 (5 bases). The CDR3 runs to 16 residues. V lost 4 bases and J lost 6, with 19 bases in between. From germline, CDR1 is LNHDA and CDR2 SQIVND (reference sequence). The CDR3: CASSNGGAYALNEQFF. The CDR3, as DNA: TGTGCCAGTAGTAATGGTGGGGCGTATGCCCTCAATGAGCAGTTCTTC. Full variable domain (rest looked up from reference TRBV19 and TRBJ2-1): DGGITQSPKYLFRKEGQNVTLSCEQNLNHDAMYWYRQDPGQGLRLIYYSQIVNDFQKGDIAEGYSVSREKKESFPLTVTSAQKNPTAFYLCASSNGGAYALNEQFFGPGTRLTVL.

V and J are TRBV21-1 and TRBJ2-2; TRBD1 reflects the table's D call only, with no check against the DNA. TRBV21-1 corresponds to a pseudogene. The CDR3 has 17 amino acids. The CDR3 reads CASSKAQESPGTGELFF. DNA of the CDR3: TGTGCCAGCAGCAAAGCTCAGGAATCCCCCGGAACCGGGGAGCTGTTTTTT.

This CDR3 is CASSTGTEILADTQYF. The CDR3 nucleotides read TGTGCCAGCAGTACTGGGACAGAAATACTCGCAGATACGCAGTATTTT. The genes are TRBV6-6 and TRBJ2-3, with 7 bases fitting TRBD1. The CDR3 runs to 16 residues. The junction had 12 bases not matched to a gene; V was cut back by 5 bases and J by 4 bases. The germline gives CDR1 MNHNY, CDR2 SVGAGI (reference sequence).

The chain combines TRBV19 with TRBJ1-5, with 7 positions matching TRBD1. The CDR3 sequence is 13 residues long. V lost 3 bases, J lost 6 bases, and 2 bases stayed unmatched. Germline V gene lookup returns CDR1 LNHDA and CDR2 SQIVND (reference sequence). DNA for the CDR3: TGTGCCAGTAGTATTTCAGGGGGTCAGCCCCAGCATTTT. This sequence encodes CASSISGGQPQHF.

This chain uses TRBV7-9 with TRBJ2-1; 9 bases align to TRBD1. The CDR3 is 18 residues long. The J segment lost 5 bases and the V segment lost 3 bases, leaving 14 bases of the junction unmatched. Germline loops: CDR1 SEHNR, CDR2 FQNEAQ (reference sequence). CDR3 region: CASSFVPTGGPYHNEQFF. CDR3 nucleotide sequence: TGTGCCAGCAGCTTTGTACCCACAGGGGGCCCCTATCACAATGAGCAGTTCTTC.

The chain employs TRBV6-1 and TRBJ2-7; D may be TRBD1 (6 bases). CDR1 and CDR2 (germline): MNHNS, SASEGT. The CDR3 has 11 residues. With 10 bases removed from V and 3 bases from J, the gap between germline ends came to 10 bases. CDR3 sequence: CATKTGYEQYF. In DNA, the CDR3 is TGTGCCACCAAGACAGGCTACGAGCAGTACTTC.

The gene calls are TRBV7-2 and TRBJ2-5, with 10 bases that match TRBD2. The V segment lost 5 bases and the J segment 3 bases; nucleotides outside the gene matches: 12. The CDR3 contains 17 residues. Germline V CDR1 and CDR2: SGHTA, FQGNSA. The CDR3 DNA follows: TGTGCCAGCAGCCGACGCACTGGGACTAGCGCTGAAGAGACCCAGTACTTC. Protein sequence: CASSRRTGTSAEETQYF.

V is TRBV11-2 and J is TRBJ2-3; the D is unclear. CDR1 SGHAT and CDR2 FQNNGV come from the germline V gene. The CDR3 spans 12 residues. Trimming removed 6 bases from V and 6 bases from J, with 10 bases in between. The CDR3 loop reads CASRNPIDTQYF. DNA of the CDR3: TGTGCCAGCAGAAACCCTATTGATACGCAGTATTTT.

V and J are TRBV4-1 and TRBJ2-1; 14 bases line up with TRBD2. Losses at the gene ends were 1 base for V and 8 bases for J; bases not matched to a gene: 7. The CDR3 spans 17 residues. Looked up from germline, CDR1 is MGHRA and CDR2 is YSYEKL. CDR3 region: CASSQGYGTSGSDEQFF. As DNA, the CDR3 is TGCGCCAGCAGCCAAGGATACGGGACTAGCGGGAGCGATGAGCAGTTCTTC.

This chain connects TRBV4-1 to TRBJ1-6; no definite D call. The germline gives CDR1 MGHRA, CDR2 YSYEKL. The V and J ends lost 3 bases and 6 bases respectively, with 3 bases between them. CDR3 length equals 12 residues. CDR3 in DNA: TGCGCCAGCAGCCAGAGTAATTCACCCCTCCACTTT. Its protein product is CASSQSNSPLHF.

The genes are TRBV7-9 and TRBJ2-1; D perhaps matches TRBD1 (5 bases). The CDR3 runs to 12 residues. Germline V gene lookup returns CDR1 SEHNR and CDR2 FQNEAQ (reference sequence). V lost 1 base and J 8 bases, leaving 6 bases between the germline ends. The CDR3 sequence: CASSLEGHEQFF. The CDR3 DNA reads TGTGCCAGCAGCTTAGAGGGGCATGAGCAGTTCTTC.

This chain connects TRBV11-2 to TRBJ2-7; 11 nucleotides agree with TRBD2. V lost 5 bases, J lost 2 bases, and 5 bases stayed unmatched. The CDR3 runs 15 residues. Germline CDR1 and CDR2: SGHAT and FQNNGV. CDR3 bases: TGTGCCAGCAGCCCTTTAGCGGGAGGGACCTACGAGCAGTACTTC. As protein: CASSPLAGGTYEQYF.

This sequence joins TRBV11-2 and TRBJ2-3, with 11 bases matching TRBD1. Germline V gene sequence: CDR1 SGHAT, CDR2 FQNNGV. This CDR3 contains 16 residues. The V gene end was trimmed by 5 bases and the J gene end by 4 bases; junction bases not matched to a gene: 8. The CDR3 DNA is TGTGCCAGCAGCCAAGATGCGGGACAGGGGGCAGATACGCAGTATTTT. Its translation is CASSQDAGQGADTQYF.

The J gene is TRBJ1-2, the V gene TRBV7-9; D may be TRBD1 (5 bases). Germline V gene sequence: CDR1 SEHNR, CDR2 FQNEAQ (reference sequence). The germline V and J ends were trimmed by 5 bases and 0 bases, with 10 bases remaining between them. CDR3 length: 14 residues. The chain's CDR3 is CASSPGQSNYGYTF. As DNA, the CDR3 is TGTGCCAGCAGCCCCGGACAATCTAACTATGGCTACACCTTC.

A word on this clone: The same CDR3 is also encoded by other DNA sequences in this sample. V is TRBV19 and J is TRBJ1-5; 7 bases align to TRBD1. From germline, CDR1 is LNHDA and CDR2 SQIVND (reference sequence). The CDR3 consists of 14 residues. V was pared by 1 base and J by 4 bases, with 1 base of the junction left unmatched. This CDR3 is CASSIAGGNQPQHF. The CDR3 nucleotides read TGTGCCAGTAGTATAGCAGGGGGAAATCAGCCCCAGCATTTT.

The CDR3 DNA is TGTGCCAGCAGCTTCTCCCGGGGGTCCACTGAAGCTTTCTTT. This codes for CASSFSRGSTEAFF. The chain joins TRBV27 to TRBJ1-1; the D gene is possibly TRBD1 (5 bases). The CDR3 totals 14 residues. With 6 bases removed from V and 4 bases from J, the gap between germline ends came to 15 bases. Germline-derived CDR1 and CDR2 are MNHEY and SMNVEV (reference sequence).

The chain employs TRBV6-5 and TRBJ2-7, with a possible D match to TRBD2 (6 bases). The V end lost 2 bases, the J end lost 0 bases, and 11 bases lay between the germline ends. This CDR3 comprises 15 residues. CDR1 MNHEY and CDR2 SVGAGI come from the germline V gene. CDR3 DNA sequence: TGTGCCAGCAGTTACGTCGGGAGCAGCTCCTACGAGCAGTACTTC. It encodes CASSYVGSSSYEQYF.

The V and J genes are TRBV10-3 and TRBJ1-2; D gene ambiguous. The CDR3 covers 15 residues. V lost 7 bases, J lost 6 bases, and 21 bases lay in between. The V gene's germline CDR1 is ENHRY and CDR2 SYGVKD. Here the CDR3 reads CAIIGSHPGNDGYTF. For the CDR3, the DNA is TGTGCCATCATTGGGTCCCATCCGGGGAACGATGGCTACACCTTC.